Shown below are 15 T cell receptor beta chains from a single sample sequenced in a study of CXCR3-negative and CXCR3-positive naive CD8 T cells. Notes on the study in general: Hydrophobicity was higher for TRB CDR3s found in CXCR3-positive naive cells than in CXCR3-negative naive cells.

The method, 5' RACE with UMI labels, was used to prepare the TRB cDNA libraries. Reprocessing the 5' RACE reads, TCRdb reports a single entry for every CDR3 protein and omits DNA. The sample includes about 110,000 distinct CDR3 sequences. Their cognate antigens are unknown. Material for sequencing was naive CXCR3+ CD8+ T cells from blood. The subset was: CD45RO-CCR7+CD27+CD95- naive CD8+ T cells expressing CXCR3 (TNR3+). These receptors came from a human donor in good health. Some clones in this sample may be carry-over from other donors' samples.

This chain uses TRBV29-1 with TRBJ2-2; the TCRdb call, TRBD1, lacks DNA for checking. Germline V gene sequence: CDR1 SQVTM, CDR2 ANQGSEA. This CDR3 region has 12 residues. The CDR3 loop reads CSVVVTGGELFF.

The chain combines TRBV5-1 with TRBJ2-3; checking the TCRdb D call of TRBD2 is not possible without DNA. CDR1 SGHRS and CDR2 YFSETQ come from the germline V gene. The CDR3 runs to 16 residues. The CDR3 region is CASSVWTSGSADTQYF.

The chain is built from TRBV7-9 and TRBJ2-5; the D call from TCRdb, TRBD2, cannot be confirmed without DNA. There are 13 residues in the CDR3. In germline, CDR1 is SEHNR, CDR2 FQNEAQ (reference sequence). CDR3 sequence reads: CASSGLEQETQYF.

The CDR3 loop reads CSVELPYEETQYF. The chain employs TRBV29-1 and TRBJ2-5. The CDR3 contains 13 residues. The germline gives CDR1 SQVTM, CDR2 ANQGSEA.

The gene calls are TRBV4-1 and TRBJ2-3; the D gene TCRdb calls, TRBD2, cannot be checked with no DNA. This CDR3 spans 19 amino acids. Germline V lookup: CDR1 MGHRA, CDR2 YSYEKL. The CDR3 is CASSQESPPLAGSADTQYF.

This chain uses TRBV12-3 or TRBV12-4 with TRBJ1-2. This CDR3 is 13 amino acids long. The CDR3 here is CASSQTPNYGYTF.

V gene TRBV20-1 combines with J gene TRBJ2-7; no DNA is available, so the TRBD1 call from TCRdb remains unchecked. Germline-derived CDR1 and CDR2 are DFQATT and SNEGSKA (reference sequence). The CDR3 is 13 residues long. The CDR3 reads CSAREGGTYEQYF.

The V call is TRBV4-1, the J call TRBJ1-1. Germline loops: CDR1 MGHRA, CDR2 YSYEKL. The CDR3 is 14 residues long. The CDR3 is CASSHLGENTEAFF.

The chain is built from TRBV29-1 and TRBJ1-1; the TRBD1 assignment by TCRdb is unverifiable without DNA. Germline CDR1 SQVTM, CDR2 ANQGSEA. The CDR3 loop spans 12 amino acids. The CDR3 reads CSVLQGGTEAFF.

The chain is built from TRBV5-5 and TRBJ1-1; the TRBD1 assignment by TCRdb is unverifiable without DNA. Germline V gene sequence: CDR1 SGHKS, CDR2 YYEKEE (reference sequence). The length of the CDR3 is 14 residues. The CDR3 loop reads CASSLTGVNTEAFF.

The chain uses TRBV9 and TRBJ2-7; the D gene TCRdb calls, TRBD2, cannot be checked with no DNA. There are 16 residues in the CDR3. Germline CDR1 SGDLS, CDR2 YYNGEE. CDR3 amino acids: CASSLSGRPLMGEQYF.

This chain's CDR3 is CASSLQLSSYEQYF. This rearrangement joins TRBV28 to TRBJ2-7. Germline CDR1 MDHEN, CDR2 SYDVKM. The CDR3 length is 14 residues.

The rearrangement uses TRBV7-9 and TRBJ1-5. Per germline, CDR1 SEHNR and CDR2 FQNEAQ (reference sequence). CDR3 size: 16 residues. CDR3 protein: CASSLGGLTVDQPQHF.

V is TRBV28 and J is TRBJ2-3; the TCRdb D gene call, TRBD2, has no DNA to confirm it. Per germline, CDR1 MDHEN and CDR2 SYDVKM. The CDR3 loop spans 16 amino acids. The CDR3 protein is CASSPLTSVPTDTQYF.

The J gene is TRBJ2-7, the V gene TRBV28; TCRdb's assignment of TRBD1 cannot be checked, as there is no DNA. Germline CDR1 is MDHEN and CDR2 is SYDVKM. The CDR3 is made up of 14 amino acids. The CDR3 sequence: CASSFGGGGNEKYF.